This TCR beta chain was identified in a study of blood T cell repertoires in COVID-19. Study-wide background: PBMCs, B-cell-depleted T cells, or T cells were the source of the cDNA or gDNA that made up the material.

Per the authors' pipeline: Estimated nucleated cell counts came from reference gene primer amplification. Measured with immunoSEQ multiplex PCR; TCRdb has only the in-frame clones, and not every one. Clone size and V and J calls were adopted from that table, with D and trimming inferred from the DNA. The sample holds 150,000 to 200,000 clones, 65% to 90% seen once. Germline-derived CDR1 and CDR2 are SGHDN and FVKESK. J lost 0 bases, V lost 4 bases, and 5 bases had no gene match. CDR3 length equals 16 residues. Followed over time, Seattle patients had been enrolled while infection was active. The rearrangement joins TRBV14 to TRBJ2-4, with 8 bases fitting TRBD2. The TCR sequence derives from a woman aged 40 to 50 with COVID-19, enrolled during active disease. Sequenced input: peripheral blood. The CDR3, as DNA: TGTGCCAGCAGCCGTACTAGCGGCCTAGCCAAAAACATTCAGTACTTC. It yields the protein CASSRTSGLAKNIQYF.